The entry below describes one T cell receptor (beta chain). The data stem from a study of cytomegalovirus exposure and HLA in healthy donors. Sequencing was performed with immunoSEQ multiplex PCR; in TCRdb, only in-frame clones are kept and a portion is missing. The table has some 170,000 clones, about four fifths seen once. There are 15 residues in the CDR3. Germline loops: CDR1 SNHLY, CDR2 FYNNEI. The V and J ends lost 4 bases and 0 bases respectively, with 10 bases between them. The chain joins TRBV2 to TRBJ2-1; a weak D match, TRBD1 (5 bases). The sequence was collected from a man in his thirties or forties in good health and CMV-seropositive. Sequenced material: PBMCs. The CDR3, as DNA: TGTGCCAGCAGTGTAGGCCAGGGCTCCTACAATGAGCAGTTCTTC. This sequence encodes CASSVGQGSYNEQFF.